The clone carrying this T cell receptor (beta chain) was seen more than once but under ten times. Antigen unknown. The J segment lost 6 bases and the V segment lost 6 bases, leaving 5 bases of the junction unmatched. CDR1 is SNHLY, CDR2 FYNNEI, per germline. This CDR3 has 13 amino acids. Primers: 60 Vbeta forward and 13 Jbeta reverse. Source study methods: In a later analysis, 10 million to 11 million of tens of millions of unique beta chains occurred in at least two donors. Profiled with immunoSEQ multiplex PCR; TCRdb holds only in-frame clones, not every one. D and trimming were read from the DNA, whereas the V and J calls and clone size are those reported in that table. The table lists about 220,000 clones, 82% of them singletons. These data belong to a study of cytomegalovirus exposure and HLA in healthy donors. Study observations and caveats: The study flagged some 170 TCR beta chains as cytomegalovirus-associated. There were reportedly fewer N-insertions in an Asian-associated ancestry cluster than the approximately 600-donor mean, in a later analysis.

The rearrangement links TRBV2 to TRBJ1-1; 9 bases are shared with TRBD1. The sequenced sample was PBMCs. The sequence was collected from a woman in her thirties or forties in good health and CMV-seropositive. The CDR3: CASSGQGKAEAFF. CDR3 DNA sequence: TGTGCCAGCAGCGGACAGGGGAAGGCTGAAGCTTTCTTT.